This T cell receptor beta chain was captured in a study of cytomegalovirus exposure and HLA in healthy donors. V lost 3 bases to trimming and J lost 5 bases, with 11 bases between them. The germline V gene has CDR1 MDHEN and CDR2 SYDVKM. The CDR3 runs 13 residues. Primers included in the PCR were 60 Vbeta and 13 Jbeta primers. Using immunoSEQ multiplex PCR, the repertoire was profiled, and TCRdb retains in-frame clones only, with some absent. The sample data list just over 200,000 clones. What was sequenced was PBMCs. The TCR comes from a girl aged 2 to 9 in good health and CMV-seropositive. This rearrangement joins TRBV28 to TRBJ2-7; D possibly corresponds to TRBD2 (5 bases). DNA for the CDR3: TGTGCCAGCAGTTTGTCGGGGTCCCACGAGCAGTACTTC. It encodes CASSLSGSHEQYF.